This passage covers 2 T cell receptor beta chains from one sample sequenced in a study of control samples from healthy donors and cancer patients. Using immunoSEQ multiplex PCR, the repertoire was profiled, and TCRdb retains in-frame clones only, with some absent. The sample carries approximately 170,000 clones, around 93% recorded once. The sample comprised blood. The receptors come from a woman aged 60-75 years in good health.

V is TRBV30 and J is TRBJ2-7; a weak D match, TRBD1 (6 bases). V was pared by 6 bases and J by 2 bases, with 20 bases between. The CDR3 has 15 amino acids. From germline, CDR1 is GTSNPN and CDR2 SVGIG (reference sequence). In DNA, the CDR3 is TGTGCCTGCACAAAGGGGTTGGGGGCGGCCTACGAGCAGTACTTC. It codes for CACTKGLGAAYEQYF.

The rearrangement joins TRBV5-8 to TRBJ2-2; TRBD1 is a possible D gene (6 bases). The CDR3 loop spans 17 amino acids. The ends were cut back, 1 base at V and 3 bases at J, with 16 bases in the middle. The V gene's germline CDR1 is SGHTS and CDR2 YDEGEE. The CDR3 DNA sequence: TGTGCCAGCAGCTTGCGACAGGCAGCACAACACACCGGGGAGCTGTTTTTT. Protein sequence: CASSLRQAAQHTGELFF.